This TCR beta chain was observed in a study of blood T cell repertoires in COVID-19. Study information: There were acute and convalescent COVID-19 samples, and they came from the United States, Italy and Spain. In each case, the material was cDNA or gDNA derived from T cells, B-cell-depleted T cells, or PBMCs.

In the original workflow: Counts of nucleated cells, estimated from reference gene primer amplification, were obtained. Some clones are missing from TCRdb's copy, which holds only in-frame ones; the method was immunoSEQ multiplex PCR. The DNA gave D and trimming, while V, J and clone size come from that table. The sample contains 85,000 or so clones, 81% of which appear only once. This receptor was obtained from an elderly man with acute or convalescent COVID-19. The sample comprised peripheral blood.

The CDR3 region is CASSPRGQLNYGYTF. In DNA form, the CDR3 reads TGTGCCAGCAGCCCCAGGGGACAGCTAAACTATGGCTACACCTTC. V and J are TRBV6-5 and TRBJ1-2, with 7 bases lining up with TRBD1. This CDR3 spans 15 amino acids. Germline V lookup: CDR1 MNHEY, CDR2 SVGAGI. Unmatched junction bases numbered 9, after V lost 6 bases and J lost 2 bases.